What follows are 17 T cell receptor beta chains derived from one specimen sequenced in a study of cytomegalovirus exposure and HLA in healthy donors. Primers: 60 Vbeta forward and 13 Jbeta reverse. Repertoires were generated with immunoSEQ multiplex PCR, while TCRdb's copy carries only in-frame clones and drops some. Of 150,000 to 180,000 clones listed, more than 75% are singletons. The sample comprised PBMCs. These TCRs come from a young man in good health and CMV-seropositive.

The chain couples TRBV7-3 to TRBJ2-3; 11 nucleotides agree with TRBD2. The CDR3 spans 16 residues. Per the germline V gene, CDR1 is SGHTA and CDR2 is FQGTGA. V lost 5 bases, J lost 2 bases, and 6 bases stayed unmatched. The CDR3 spells CASSLLAGGLTDTQYF. The CDR3 DNA reads as TGTGCCAGCAGCCTCCTAGCGGGGGGTCTCACAGATACGCAGTATTTT.

In this sample, this clone turned up once. The J gene is TRBJ2-5, the V gene TRBV5-6, with 11 bases matching TRBD1. V shed 3 bases and J 4 bases; nucleotides not matched to a gene: 2. CDR3 length: 14 amino acids. Per germline, CDR1 SGHDT and CDR2 YYEEEE. The CDR3 DNA sequence: TGTGCCAGCAGCTGGGACAGGGGGGCAGAGACCCAGTACTTC. This translates into CASSWDRGAETQYF.

This clone showed up just once. V is TRBV7-2 and J is TRBJ1-1; TRBD1 aligns across 8 bases. Germline trimming cut 3 bases from V and 4 bases from J; bases unmatched to any gene: 7. The CDR3 loop spans 15 amino acids. The germline V gene encodes CDR1 SGHTA and CDR2 FQGNSA. The CDR3 DNA reads as TGTGCCAGCAGCTTCCGACAGGGGAGGGTCACTGAAGCTTTCTTT. This gives the protein CASSFRQGRVTEAFF.

The sample holds a few counts of this clone. The chain recombines TRBV7-3 with TRBJ1-1; TRBD1 agrees at 8 bases. This CDR3 region has 14 residues. Germline CDR1 is SGHTA and CDR2 is FQGTGA. The V and J ends lost 2 bases and 2 bases, in that order; junction bases with no gene match: 1. The CDR3 bases are TGTGCCAGCAGCTTACAGGGGGCAAACACTGAAGCTTTCTTT. It yields the protein CASSLQGANTEAFF.

This clone was found once. The V and J genes are TRBV2 and TRBJ2-7, with D tentatively TRBD2 (7 bases). The CDR3 is 17 residues long. CDR1 SNHLY and CDR2 FYNNEI come from the germline V gene. With 7 bases removed from V and 0 bases from J, the gap between germline ends came to 22 bases. CDR3 sequence reads: CASMGSRGGGASYEQYF. The CDR3, as DNA: TGTGCCAGCATGGGTAGCAGGGGCGGGGGAGCCTCCTACGAGCAGTACTTC.

The rearrangement joins TRBV7-8 to TRBJ2-5, with 15 bases identical to TRBD2. V lost 3 bases, J lost 5 bases, and 1 base stayed unmatched. The CDR3 extends over 15 amino acids. CDR1 is SGHVS and CDR2 is FQNEAQ in the germline V gene. The CDR3 loop is CASSLGLAGGETQYF. The DNA for the CDR3 is TGTGCCAGCAGCTTGGGACTAGCGGGAGGCGAGACCCAGTACTTC.

The gene calls are TRBV18 and TRBJ1-3, with D unclear. Trimming pared 0 bases from V and 4 bases from J, leaving 16 bases between. Germline values: CDR1 KGHSH, CDR2 LQKENI. The CDR3 is 17 residues long. In nucleotides, the CDR3 is TGTGCCAGCTCACCACCTGCAAGGCCCGGAGGGGGAAACACCATATATTTT. This gives the protein CASSPPARPGGGNTIYF.

The chain couples TRBV5-6 to TRBJ2-1; D may be TRBD2 (6 bases). Trimming removed 2 bases at V and 8 bases at J, with 11 bases between. CDR1 SGHDT and CDR2 YYEEEE come from the germline V gene. The CDR3 spans 13 residues. The CDR3 loop reads CASSLSREDEQFF. Written as DNA, the CDR3 is TGTGCCAGCAGCTTAAGCAGGGAGGATGAGCAGTTCTTC. The full variable domain, its missing parts supplied by reference TRBV5-6 and TRBJ2-1, is DAGVTQSPTHLIKTRGQQVTLRCSPKSGHDTVSWYQQALGQGPQFIFQYYEEEERQRGNFPDRFSGHQFPNYSSELNVNALLLGDSALYLCASSLSREDEQFFGPGTRLTVL.

The J gene is TRBJ1-5, the V gene TRBV19; TRBD1 matches 8 bases. This CDR3 is built from 13 residues. Germline values: CDR1 LNHDA, CDR2 SQIVND (reference sequence). V trimming: 3 bases; J trimming: 7 bases; junction bases outside the gene matches: 2. The CDR3 nucleotides read TGTGCCAGTAGTATGTCAGGGGGCCAGCCCCAGCATTTT. This translates into CASSMSGGQPQHF. The whole variable domain, remainder taken from reference TRBV19 and TRBJ1-5, is DGGITQSPKYLFRKEGQNVTLSCEQNLNHDAMYWYRQDPGQGLRLIYYSQIVNDFQKGDIAEGYSVSREKKESFPLTVTSAQKNPTAFYLCASSMSGGQPQHFGDGTRLSIL.

This chain uses TRBV6-6 with TRBJ1-2; no clear D. Germline V gene data show CDR1 as MNHNY and CDR2 as SVGAGI (reference sequence). V lost 7 bases to trimming and J lost 6 bases, with 15 bases between them. The CDR3 consists of 13 residues. CDR3 in amino acids: CASTPHLGDGYTF. The CDR3, as DNA: TGTGCCAGCACCCCCCACCTCGGTGATGGCTACACCTTC.

V and J are TRBV27 and TRBJ2-7; D remains unclear. CDR1 MNHEY and CDR2 SMNVEV come from the germline V gene (reference sequence). Trimming removed 4 bases from V and 2 bases from J, with 12 bases in between. The CDR3 is made up of 14 amino acids. Written as DNA, the CDR3 is TGTGCCAGCAGTTACAATCCGGGTACCTACGAGCAGTACTTC. Translating gives CASSYNPGTYEQYF.

The rearrangement uses TRBV15 and TRBJ2-2; 7 nucleotides line up with TRBD1. The J segment lost 6 bases and the V segment lost 1 base, leaving 11 bases of the junction unmatched. This CDR3 spans 17 amino acids. Germline CDR1 LNHNV, CDR2 YYDKDF (reference sequence). Here the CDR3 reads CATSRGQGYSNAGELFF. CDR3 nucleotides: TGTGCCACCAGCAGAGGACAGGGTTATTCTAACGCCGGGGAGCTGTTTTTT.

The chain links TRBV5-6 to TRBJ2-3, with a possible D match to TRBD2 (5 bases). This CDR3 has 18 amino acids. Germline loops: CDR1 SGHDT, CDR2 YYEEEE. Trimming took 1 base from V and 3 from J, leaving 21 bases between them. CDR3 bases: TGTGCCAGCAGCTTGAGCCTAGCAGGCAGGCTCGGAACAGATACGCAGTATTTT. This sequence encodes CASSLSLAGRLGTDTQYF.

There are a few counts of this clone. The chain carries TRBV27 and TRBJ2-1, with D tentatively TRBD2 (7 bases). Trimming cost V 6 bases and J 8 bases, with 26 bases left between them. Germline loops: CDR1 MNHEY, CDR2 SMNVEV (reference sequence). The CDR3 covers 17 residues. This chain's CDR3 is CASRLMGGGLLGDEQFF. The CDR3 DNA is TGTGCCAGCAGGCTCATGGGCGGGGGCTTATTAGGGGATGAGCAGTTCTTC.

The V and J genes are TRBV7-3 and TRBJ2-1; D not resolved. The length of the CDR3 is 14 residues. Per the germline V gene, CDR1 is SGHTA and CDR2 is FQGTGA. The V end was cut by 5 bases, the J end by 9 bases, with 17 bases between. CDR3 DNA sequence: TGTGCCAGCAGCCAAGGAGAAGCCACAAGTGAGCAGTTCTTC. It encodes CASSQGEATSEQFF.

This chain links TRBV9 with TRBJ1-4, with 7 bases aligning to TRBD1. This CDR3 is 13 amino acids long. Germline CDR1 SGDLS, CDR2 YYNGEE. V shed 4 bases and J 8 bases; nucleotides not matched to a gene: 5. The CDR3 DNA reads TGTGCCAGCAGCTTGAAAGGGGGCGAAAAACTGTTTTTT. It specifies CASSLKGGEKLFF. The whole variable domain, remainder taken from reference TRBV9 and TRBJ1-4, is DSGVTQTPKHLITATGQRVTLRCSPRSGDLSVYWYQQSLDQGLQFLIQYYNGEERAKGNILERFSAQQFPDLHSELNLSSLELGDSALYFCASSLKGGEKLFFGSGTQLSVL.

The chain uses TRBV11-2 and TRBJ2-7; 7 nucleotides align to TRBD2. Germline CDR1 is SGHAT and CDR2 is FQNNGV. V was pared by 2 bases and J by 1 base, with 5 bases of the junction left unmatched. The CDR3 runs to 15 residues. CDR3 amino acids: CASSLWGGVSYEQYF. CDR3 nucleotides: TGTGCCAGCAGCTTATGGGGGGGGGTGTCCTACGAGCAGTACTTC. The whole variable domain, remainder taken from reference TRBV11-2 and TRBJ2-7, is EAGVAQSPRYKIIEKRQSVAFWCNPISGHATLYWYQQILGQGPKLLIQFQNNGVVDDSQLPKDRFSAERLKGVDSTLKIQPAKLEDSAVYLCASSLWGGVSYEQYFGPGTRLTVT.